This TCR beta chain derives from a study of blood T cell repertoires in COVID-19. Study background: Donors in the United States, Italy and Spain gave samples during acute or convalescent COVID-19.

Losses at the gene ends were 1 base for V and 1 base for J; bases not matched to a gene: 7. Germline V lookup: CDR1 LGHDT, CDR2 YNNKEL (reference sequence). The CDR3 totals 18 residues. The assay was immunoSEQ multiplex PCR, and TCRdb's table has in-frame clones only and misses some. This table holds approximately 310,000 clones, 89% found once. V usage is TRBV3-1 (or the pseudogene TRBV3-2) and J usage is TRBJ2-5; 12 bases are shared with TRBD2. The receptor's source is a man aged 55 to 70 who had recovered from COVID-19. The sequenced material came from PBMCs or T cells enriched from blood (not recorded which). The CDR3 sequence: CASSQVWGLAGRQETQYF. CDR3 nucleotide sequence: TGTGCCAGCAGCCAAGTTTGGGGACTAGCGGGCCGCCAAGAGACCCAGTACTTC.